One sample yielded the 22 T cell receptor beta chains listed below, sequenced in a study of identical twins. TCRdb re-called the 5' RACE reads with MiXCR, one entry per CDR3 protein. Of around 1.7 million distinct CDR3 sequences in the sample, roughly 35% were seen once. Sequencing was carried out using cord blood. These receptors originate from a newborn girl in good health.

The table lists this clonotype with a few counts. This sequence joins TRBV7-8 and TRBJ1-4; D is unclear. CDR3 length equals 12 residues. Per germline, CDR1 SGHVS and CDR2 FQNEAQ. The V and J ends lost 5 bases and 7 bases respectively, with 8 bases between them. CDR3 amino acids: CASSGSSEKLFF. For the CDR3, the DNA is TGTGCCAGCAGCGGGTCTAGTGAAAAACTGTTTTTT.

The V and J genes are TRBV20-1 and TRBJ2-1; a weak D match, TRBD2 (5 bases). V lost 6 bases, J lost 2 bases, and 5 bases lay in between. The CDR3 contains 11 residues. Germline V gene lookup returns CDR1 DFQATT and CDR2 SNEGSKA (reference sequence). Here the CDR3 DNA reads TGCAGTGCGACTACCTACAATGAGCAGTTCTTC. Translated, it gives CSATTYNEQFF.

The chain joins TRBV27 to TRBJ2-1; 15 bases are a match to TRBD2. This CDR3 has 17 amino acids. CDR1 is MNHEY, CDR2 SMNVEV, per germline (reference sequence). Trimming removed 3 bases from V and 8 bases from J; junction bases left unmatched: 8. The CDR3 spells CASSFSTRTSGRDEQFF. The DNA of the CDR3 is TGTGCCAGCAGTTTTTCCACCCGGACTAGCGGGAGGGATGAGCAGTTCTTC.

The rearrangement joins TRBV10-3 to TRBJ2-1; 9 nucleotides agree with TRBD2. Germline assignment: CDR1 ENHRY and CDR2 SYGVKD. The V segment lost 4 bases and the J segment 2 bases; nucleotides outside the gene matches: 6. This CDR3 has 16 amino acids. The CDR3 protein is CAISGISGGAYNEQFF. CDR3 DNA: TGTGCCATCAGTGGGATTAGCGGGGGAGCCTACAATGAGCAGTTCTTC.

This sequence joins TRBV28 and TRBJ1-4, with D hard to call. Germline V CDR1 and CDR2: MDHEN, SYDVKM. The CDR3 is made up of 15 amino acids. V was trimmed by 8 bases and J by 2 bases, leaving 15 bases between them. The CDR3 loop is CASQPGGNTNEKLFF. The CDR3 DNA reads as TGTGCCAGCCAGCCGGGAGGGAACACTAATGAAAAACTGTTTTTT. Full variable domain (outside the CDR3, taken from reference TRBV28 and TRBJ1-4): DVKVTQSSRYLVKRTGEKVFLECVQDMDHENMFWYRQDPGLGLRLIYFSYDVKMKEKGDIPEGYSVSREKKERFSLILESASTNQTSMYLCASQPGGNTNEKLFFGSGTQLSVL.

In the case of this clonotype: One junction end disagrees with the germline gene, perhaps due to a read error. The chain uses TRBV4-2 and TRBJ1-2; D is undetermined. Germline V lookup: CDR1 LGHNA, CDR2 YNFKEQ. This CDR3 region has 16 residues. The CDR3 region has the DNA TGTGCCGGCAGCCGATGGCCGGCGGTTTCTAACTATGGCTACACCTTC. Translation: CAGSRWPAVSNYGYTF.

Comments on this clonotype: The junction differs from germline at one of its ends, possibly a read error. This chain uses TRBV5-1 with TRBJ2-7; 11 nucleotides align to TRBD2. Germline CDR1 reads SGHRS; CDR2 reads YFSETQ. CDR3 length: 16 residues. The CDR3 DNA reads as TGTGCCAGCAGTTTAGGGACTAGCGGAGGATACAATGAGCAGTACTTC. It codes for CASSLGTSGGYNEQYF.

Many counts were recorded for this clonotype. The CDR3 DNA sequence: TGTGCCAGCAGTCCGACACCTAACTATGGCTACACCTTC. Translation gives CASSPTPNYGYTF. The J gene is TRBJ1-2, the V gene TRBV14; D uncertain. The germline CDR1 and CDR2 sequences are SGHDN and FVKESK. V dropped 6 bases and J dropped 0 bases, with 8 bases sitting between them. The CDR3 has 13 residues. Based on the CDR3 plus reference TRBV14 and TRBJ1-2, the full variable domain is EAGVTQFPSHSVIEKGQTVTLRCDPISGHDNLYWYRRVMGKEIKFLLHFVKESKQDESGMPNNRFLAERTGGTYSTLKVQPAELEDSGVYFCASSPTPNYGYTFGSGTRLTVV.

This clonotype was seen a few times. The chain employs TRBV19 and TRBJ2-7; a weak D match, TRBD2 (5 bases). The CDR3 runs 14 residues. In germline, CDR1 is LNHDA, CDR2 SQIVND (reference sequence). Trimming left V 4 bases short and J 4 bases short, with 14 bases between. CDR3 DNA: TGTGCCAGTAGTAACTCTGGAGCGGAGTACGAGCAGTACTTC. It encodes CASSNSGAEYEQYF.

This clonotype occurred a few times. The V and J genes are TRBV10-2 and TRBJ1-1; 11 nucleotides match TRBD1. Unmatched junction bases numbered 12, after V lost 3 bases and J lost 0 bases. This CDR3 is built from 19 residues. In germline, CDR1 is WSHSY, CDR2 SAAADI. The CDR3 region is CASSDIWVRTGGVNTEAFF. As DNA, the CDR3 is TGCGCCAGCAGTGATATTTGGGTCCGGACAGGGGGCGTGAACACTGAAGCTTTCTTT.

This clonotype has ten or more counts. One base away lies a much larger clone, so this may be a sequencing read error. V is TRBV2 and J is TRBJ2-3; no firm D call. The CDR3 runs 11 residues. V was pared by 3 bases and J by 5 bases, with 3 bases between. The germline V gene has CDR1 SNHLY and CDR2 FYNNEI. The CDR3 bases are TGTGCCAGCAGTGAGGAAGATACGCAGTATTTT. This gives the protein CASSEEDTQYF.

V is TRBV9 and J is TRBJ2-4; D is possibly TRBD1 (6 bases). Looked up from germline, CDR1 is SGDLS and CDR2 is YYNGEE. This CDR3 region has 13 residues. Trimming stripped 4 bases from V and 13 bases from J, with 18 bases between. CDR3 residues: CASSPRTAYAQYF. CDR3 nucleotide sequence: TGTGCCAGCAGCCCTCGGACAGCCTACGCGCAGTACTTC.

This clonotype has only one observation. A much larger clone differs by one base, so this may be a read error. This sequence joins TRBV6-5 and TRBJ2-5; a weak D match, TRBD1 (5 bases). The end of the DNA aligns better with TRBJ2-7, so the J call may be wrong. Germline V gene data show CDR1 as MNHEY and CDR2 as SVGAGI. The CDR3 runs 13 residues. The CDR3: CGSRKGIVYEQYF. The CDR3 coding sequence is TGTGGCAGCAGGAAGGGGATTGTTTACGAGCAGTACTTC.

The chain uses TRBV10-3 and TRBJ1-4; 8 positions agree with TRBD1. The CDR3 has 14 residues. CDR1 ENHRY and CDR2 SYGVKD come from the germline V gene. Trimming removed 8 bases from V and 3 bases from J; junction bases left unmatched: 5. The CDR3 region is CAIGTGGANEKLFF. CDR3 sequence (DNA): TGTGCCATCGGGACAGGAGGTGCTAATGAAAAACTGTTTTTT.

The CDR3 region is CASSLAPPSGGYNEQFF. The CDR3 DNA reads TGTGCCAGCAGCTTAGCCCCACCTAGCGGAGGCTACAATGAGCAGTTCTTC. J is TRBJ2-1 and V is TRBV7-9; 7 nucleotides align to TRBD2. The J segment lost 3 bases and the V segment lost 0 bases, leaving 8 bases of the junction unmatched. Looked up from germline, CDR1 is SEHNR and CDR2 is FQNEAQ (reference sequence). There are 17 residues in the CDR3.

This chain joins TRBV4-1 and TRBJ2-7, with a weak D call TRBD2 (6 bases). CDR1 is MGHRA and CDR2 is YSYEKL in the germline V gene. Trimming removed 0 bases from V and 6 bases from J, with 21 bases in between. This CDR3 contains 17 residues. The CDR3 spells CASSQDLALGLAGEQYF. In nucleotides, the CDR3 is TGCGCCAGCAGCCAAGATCTAGCGTTAGGCCTGGCAGGCGAGCAGTACTTC.

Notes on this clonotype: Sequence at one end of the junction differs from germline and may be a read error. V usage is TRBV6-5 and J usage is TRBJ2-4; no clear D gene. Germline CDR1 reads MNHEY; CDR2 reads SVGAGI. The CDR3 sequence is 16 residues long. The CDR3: CTSSYTPGFAKNIQYF. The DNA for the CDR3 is TGTACCAGCAGTTACACCCCAGGTTTTGCCAAAAACATTCAGTACTTC.

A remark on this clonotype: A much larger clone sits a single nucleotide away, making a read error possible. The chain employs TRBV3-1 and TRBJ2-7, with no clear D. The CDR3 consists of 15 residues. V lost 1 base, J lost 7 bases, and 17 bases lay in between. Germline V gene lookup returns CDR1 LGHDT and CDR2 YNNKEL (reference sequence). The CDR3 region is CASSQAALLGNEQYF. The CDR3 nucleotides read TGTGCCAGCAGCCAAGCGGCCCTGCTGGGCAATGAGCAGTACTTC.

The CDR3 DNA is TGCGCCAGCAGCCAAGTAGGTACTAGCGGCGAGCAGTTCTTC. This encodes CASSQVGTSGEQFF. The rearrangement links TRBV4-1 to TRBJ2-1; TRBD2 agrees at 8 bases. CDR1 MGHRA and CDR2 YSYEKL come from the germline V gene. Trimming took 1 base from V and 10 from J; bases not matched to a gene: 6. The CDR3 consists of 14 residues.

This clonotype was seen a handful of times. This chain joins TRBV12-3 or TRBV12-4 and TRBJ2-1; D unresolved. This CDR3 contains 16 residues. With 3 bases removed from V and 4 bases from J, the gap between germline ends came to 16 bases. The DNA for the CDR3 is TGTGCCAGCAGTTTTTATCCCCTTGGGGATTACAATGAGCAGTTCTTC. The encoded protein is CASSFYPLGDYNEQFF.

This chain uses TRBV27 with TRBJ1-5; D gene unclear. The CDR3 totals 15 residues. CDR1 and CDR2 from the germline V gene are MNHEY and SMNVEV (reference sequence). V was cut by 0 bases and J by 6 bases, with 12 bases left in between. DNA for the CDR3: TGTGCCAGCAGTTTATCGATCGGGGTTGGTCAGCCCCAGCATTTT. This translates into CASSLSIGVGQPQHF.

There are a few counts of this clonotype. CDR3 in amino acids: CASSDSQGANEKLFF. Here the CDR3 DNA reads TGCGCCAGCAGTGACTCACAGGGGGCAAATGAAAAACTGTTTTTT. J is TRBJ1-4 and V is TRBV10-2; 9 bases line up with TRBD1. The CDR3 extends over 15 amino acids. V lost 3 bases, J lost 5 bases, and 4 bases stayed unmatched. The germline CDR1 and CDR2 sequences are WSHSY and SAAADI.